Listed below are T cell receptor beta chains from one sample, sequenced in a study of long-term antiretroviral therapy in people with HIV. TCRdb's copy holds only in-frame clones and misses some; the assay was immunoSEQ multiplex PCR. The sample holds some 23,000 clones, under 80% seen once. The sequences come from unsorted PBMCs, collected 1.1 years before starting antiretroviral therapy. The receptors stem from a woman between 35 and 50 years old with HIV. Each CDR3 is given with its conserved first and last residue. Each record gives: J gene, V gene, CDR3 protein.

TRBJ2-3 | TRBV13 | CASSQTGPDTQYF
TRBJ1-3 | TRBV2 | CASSVSSGNTIYF
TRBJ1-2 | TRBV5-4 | CASRVEMIDYGYTF
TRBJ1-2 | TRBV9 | CASSKIGQAANGYTF
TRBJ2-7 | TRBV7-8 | CASSLLSGTGTHEQYF
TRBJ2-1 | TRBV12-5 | CAGRTSALSYNEQFF
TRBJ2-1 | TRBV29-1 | CSVDGGSYNEQFF
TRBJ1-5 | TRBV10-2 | CASSETTGGSNQPQHF
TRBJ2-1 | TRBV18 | CASSPTTMGSYNEQFF
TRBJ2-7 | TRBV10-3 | CAISATGSPGEQYF
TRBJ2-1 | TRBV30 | CAWSVGSYNEQFF
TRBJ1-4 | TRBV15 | CATSRSVGAEKLFF
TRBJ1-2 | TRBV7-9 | CASSSRGLGYTF
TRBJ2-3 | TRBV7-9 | CASSPRLARADTQYF
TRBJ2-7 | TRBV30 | CAWNTGGAYEQYF
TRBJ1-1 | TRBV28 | CASSFSAPPEAFF
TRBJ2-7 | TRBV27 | CASSLPGLNEQYF
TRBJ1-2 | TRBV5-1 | CASSLESTNYGYTF